The 8 T cell receptor beta chains presented below share a single source sample, sequenced in a study of memory CD4+ T cells and cytomegalovirus serostatus. The data were produced by immunoSEQ multiplex PCR, yet TCRdb's version contains in-frame clones alone and is incomplete. The sample includes 50,000 to 60,000 clones, 80% seen only once; the top ten take roughly 1.5%. Single viable CD3+CD4+CD8-CD45RO+ cells were sorted as the memory CD4+ T cells. Sequenced sample: memory CD4+ T cells from blood. The origin of the receptors is an adult in good health and CMV-seropositive.

The V call is TRBV6-6, the J call TRBJ1-5, with D perhaps TRBD1 (6 bases). Looked up from germline, CDR1 is MNHNY and CDR2 is SVGAGI (reference sequence). Trimming took 4 bases from V and 0 from J, leaving 13 bases between them. The CDR3 has 16 amino acids. The CDR3, as DNA: TGTGCCAGCAGTTCGGGGGCACTTCATAGCAATCAGCCCCAGCATTTT. Translating it yields CASSSGALHSNQPQHF.

The gene calls are TRBV28 and TRBJ1-5; D uncertain. The ends were cut back, 5 bases at V and 0 bases at J, with 5 bases in the middle. Germline V CDR1 and CDR2: MDHEN, SYDVKM. The CDR3 contains 13 residues. Here the CDR3 reads CASSPPSNQPQHF. CDR3 in DNA: TGTGCCAGCAGTCCTCCTAGCAATCAGCCCCAGCATTTT.

This chain uses TRBV6-6 with TRBJ1-1; D not resolved. The germline gives CDR1 MNHNY, CDR2 SVGAGI (reference sequence). The ends were cut back, 2 bases at V and 2 bases at J, with 6 bases in the middle. The CDR3 loop spans 13 amino acids. Here the CDR3 reads CASSYDGNTEAFF. CDR3 DNA: TGTGCCAGCAGTTACGACGGTAACACTGAAGCTTTCTTT.

This clone appeared a few times. This chain links TRBV29-1 with TRBJ1-1, with 9 positions matching TRBD1. This CDR3 region has 13 residues. The V gene end was trimmed by 5 bases and the J gene end by 12 bases; junction bases not matched to a gene: 13. Looked up from germline, CDR1 is SQVTM and CDR2 is ANQGSEA. The CDR3 nucleotides are TGCAGCGTTTTCATAGGGACAGGGAGTAATCCTTTCTTT. Its translation is CSVFIGTGSNPFF.

There are a few counts of this clone. The DNA for the CDR3 is TGCAGCGCCCCGACTAGCGGGAGACCAGATACGCAGTATTTT. It specifies CSAPTSGRPDTQYF. The chain carries TRBV29-1 and TRBJ2-3, with 12 bases matching TRBD2. CDR1 is SQVTM, CDR2 ANQGSEA, per germline. V lost 7 bases to trimming and J lost 4 bases; unmatched junction nucleotides: 6. This CDR3 has 14 residues.

This clone was seen a single time. This rearrangement joins TRBV6-1 to TRBJ2-5; D ambiguous. V lost 6 bases, J lost 1 base, and 9 bases lay in between. Germline-derived CDR1 and CDR2 are MNHNS and SASEGT. This CDR3 is 13 amino acids long. As DNA, the CDR3 is TGTGCCAGCAGAGACGTGGCCCAAGAGACCCAGTACTTC. Its translation: CASRDVAQETQYF.

This clone was counted once. V is TRBV11-2 and J is TRBJ1-1; 11 bases are shared with TRBD1. Germline V gene data show CDR1 as SGHAT and CDR2 as FQNNGV. The CDR3 is made up of 15 amino acids. Trimming took 5 bases from V and 4 from J; bases not matched to a gene: 6. CDR3 loop: CASSGWTGGTTEAFF. Written as DNA, the CDR3 is TGTGCCAGCAGCGGTTGGACAGGGGGCACCACTGAAGCTTTCTTT.

The rearrangement joins TRBV7-2 to TRBJ2-7, with 8 nucleotides matching TRBD1. The CDR3 is 14 residues long. Unmatched junction bases numbered 7, after V lost 5 bases and J lost 4 bases. The V gene's germline CDR1 is SGHTA and CDR2 FQGNSA. As DNA, the CDR3 is TGTGCCAGCAGCCACGGGACAGGACTTTACGAGCAGTACTTC. Protein product: CASSHGTGLYEQYF. Together with reference TRBV7-2 and TRBJ2-7, the CDR3 gives the full variable domain: GAGVSQSPSNKVTEKGKDVELRCDPISGHTALYWYRQSLGQGLEFLIYFQGNSAPDKSGLPSDRFSAERTGGSVSTLTIQRTQQEDSAVYLCASSHGTGLYEQYFGPGTRLTVT.